This T cell receptor (beta chain) is from a study of blood T cell repertoires in COVID-19. Study summary: From the United States, Italy and Spain came samples of acute and convalescent COVID-19. In each case, the material was cDNA or gDNA derived from T cells, B-cell-depleted T cells, or PBMCs.

Symptom resolution, clearance, or two negative PCRs marked the recovered donors of Cohort 3. From germline, CDR1 is SGHAT and CDR2 FQDESV (reference sequence). The CDR3 length is 16 residues. The ends were cut back, 7 bases at V and 0 bases at J, with 16 bases in the middle. As originally analysed: Estimated nucleated cell counts came from reference gene primer amplification. The table came from immunoSEQ multiplex PCR; TCRdb's copy has only in-frame clones and leaves some out. V and J calls and clone size are copied from that table; D and trimming were computed from the DNA. The table shows approximately 240,000 clones, with about 93% occurring only once.

This TCR derives from a woman between 18 and 29 years old who had recovered from COVID-19. Material for sequencing was PBMCs or T cells enriched from blood (not recorded which). The chain employs TRBV11-1 and TRBJ2-1; perhaps TRBD2 as D (6 bases). The CDR3 bases are TGTGCCAGCACCGATTCCGGGACTTTCTCCTACAATGAGCAGTTCTTC. The encoded protein is CASTDSGTFSYNEQFF.